Shown below are 2 T cell receptor beta chains from a single sample sequenced in a study of blood T cell repertoires in COVID-19. Data came from immunoSEQ multiplex PCR; TCRdb stores just in-frame clones and leaves some out. The sample has approximately 240,000 clones, roughly 82% seen once. The source material was peripheral blood. The source is an elderly woman with active or convalescent COVID-19.

This chain uses TRBV2 with TRBJ1-3; TRBD1 matches 10 bases. The germline V gene encodes CDR1 SNHLY and CDR2 FYNNEI. The CDR3 totals 18 residues. V gave up 2 bases and J gave up 2 bases; unmatched junction bases: 9. The CDR3 is CASSETRIGQGAGNTIYF. Written as DNA, the CDR3 is TGTGCCAGCAGTGAAACCCGAATAGGACAGGGGGCTGGAAACACCATATATTTT.

V is TRBV3-1 (or the pseudogene TRBV3-2) and J is TRBJ2-1; 10 nucleotides match TRBD2. The V gene's germline CDR1 is LGHDT and CDR2 YNNKEL (reference sequence). V gave up 3 bases and J gave up 5 bases; unmatched junction bases: 7. CDR3 size: 16 residues. DNA of the CDR3: TGTGCCAGCAGCCAGAGAAGCGGGGGGGCTCACAATGAGCAGTTCTTC. This encodes CASSQRSGGAHNEQFF.